The 26 T cell receptor beta chains presented below share a single source sample, sequenced in a study of blood T cell repertoires in COVID-19. The method was immunoSEQ multiplex PCR; TCRdb's version includes in-frame clones alone and lacks a portion of them. In the table there are roughly 100,000 clones, 65% to 90% of which are singletons. Sequencing used peripheral blood. All receptors derive from a man aged 55-75 years with acute or convalescent COVID-19.

V usage is TRBV18 and J usage is TRBJ2-1; 9 nucleotides agree with TRBD2. Germline V lookup: CDR1 KGHSH, CDR2 LQKENI. CDR3 size: 15 residues. Unmatched junction bases numbered 7, after V lost 3 bases and J lost 7 bases. The CDR3 DNA follows: TGTGCCAGCTCACCGCCCAGCGGGAGGTCGAATGAGCAGTTCTTC. This translates into CASSPPSGRSNEQFF.

The V gene is TRBV19, the J gene TRBJ1-4, with D unresolved. Trimming removed 5 bases at V and 8 bases at J, with 18 bases between. The length of the CDR3 is 15 residues. The germline gives CDR1 LNHDA, CDR2 SQIVND (reference sequence). CDR3: CASSPAGPGNEKLFF. CDR3 in DNA: TGTGCCAGTAGTCCCGCGGGCCCTGGGAACGAAAAACTGTTTTTT.

The V and J genes are TRBV24-1 and TRBJ2-3, with 8 bases aligning to TRBD2. V was clipped by 3 bases and J by 0 bases; unmatched bases: 10. The CDR3 is made up of 18 amino acids. The V gene's germline CDR1 is KGHDR and CDR2 SFDVKD. CDR3 DNA: TGTGCCACCAGTGATCTTCTAGCGGGCCTCCCTAGCACAGATACGCAGTATTTT. It codes for CATSDLLAGLPSTDTQYF.

The chain links TRBV7-2 to TRBJ2-5; 9 bases map to TRBD2. From germline, CDR1 is SGHTA and CDR2 FQGNSA. This CDR3 is built from 14 residues. Trimming removed 3 bases from V and 6 bases from J; junction bases left unmatched: 5. CDR3 nucleotide sequence: TGTGCCAGCAGCTTCGGCGGGGGGGCAAAGACCCAGTACTTC. Its protein is CASSFGGGAKTQYF.

V and J are TRBV3-1 (or the pseudogene TRBV3-2) and TRBJ2-5; D gene uncertain. V was trimmed by 4 bases and J by 4 bases, leaving 7 bases between them. The germline gives CDR1 LGHDT, CDR2 YNNKEL (reference sequence). The CDR3 is 12 residues long. For the CDR3, the DNA is TGTGCCAGCAGCCGCAGTTTAGAGACCCAGTACTTC. This codes for CASSRSLETQYF.

The chain carries TRBV19 and TRBJ1-3; 8 bases align to TRBD1. With 8 bases clipped from V and 4 bases from J, the junction kept 4 bases outside the gene matches. The CDR3 has 13 amino acids. CDR1 is LNHDA and CDR2 is SQIVND in the germline V gene (reference sequence). CDR3: CASSDREGNTIYF. The CDR3 DNA reads as TGTGCCAGTTCGGACAGGGAAGGAAACACCATATATTTT.

This sequence joins TRBV29-1 and TRBJ1-1; D is unclear. V was clipped by 4 bases and J by 5 bases, with 14 bases between them. This CDR3 spans 13 amino acids. Germline loops: CDR1 SQVTM, CDR2 ANQGSEA. The CDR3 sequence is CSVVKGRGTEAFF. The CDR3 DNA reads TGCAGCGTTGTAAAGGGAAGAGGGACTGAAGCTTTCTTT.

The J gene is TRBJ1-1, the V gene TRBV6-2 or TRBV6-3; 7 positions match TRBD1. The J segment lost 0 bases and the V segment lost 6 bases, leaving 7 bases of the junction unmatched. CDR1 is MNHEY and CDR2 is SVGEGT in the germline V gene. CDR3 length equals 15 residues. CDR3 loop: CASSPRTGVNTEAFF. The CDR3 bases are TGTGCCAGCAGCCCCCGGACAGGAGTGAACACTGAAGCTTTCTTT.

In its sample, this clone was seen a few times. The chain recombines TRBV28 with TRBJ1-3, with D uncertain. Looked up from germline, CDR1 is MDHEN and CDR2 is SYDVKM. Trimming left V 2 bases short and J 2 bases short, with 10 bases between. The CDR3 runs to 15 residues. This CDR3 is CASSLRGTTGNTIYF. The CDR3 DNA sequence: TGTGCCAGCAGTTTACGTGGTACTACTGGAAACACCATATATTTT. Full variable domain (missing parts from reference TRBV28 and TRBJ1-3): DVKVTQSSRYLVKRTGEKVFLECVQDMDHENMFWYRQDPGLGLRLIYFSYDVKMKEKGDIPEGYSVSREKKERFSLILESASTNQTSMYLCASSLRGTTGNTIYFGEGSWLTVV.

The chain carries TRBV7-2 and TRBJ2-1; TRBD2 matches 7 bases. V shed 2 bases, J shed 3 bases, and the junction held 4 bases outside the gene matches. Per the germline V gene, CDR1 is SGHTA and CDR2 is FQGNSA. This CDR3 region has 15 residues. CDR3 DNA sequence: TGTGCCAGCAGCTTAACCGCTAGCGGCTACAATGAGCAGTTCTTC. Amino acids: CASSLTASGYNEQFF.

This chain uses TRBV27 with TRBJ2-1; weak D call: TRBD2 (6 bases). Trimming stripped 8 bases from V and 3 bases from J, with 14 bases between. The length of the CDR3 is 14 residues. Looked up from germline, CDR1 is MNHEY and CDR2 is SMNVEV (reference sequence). The CDR3 nucleotides are TGTGCCAGCGGCCCGGGCGGGAACTACAATGAGCAGTTCTTC. It is translated as CASGPGGNYNEQFF.

This chain links TRBV6-5 with TRBJ2-3, with no clear D. Trimming cost V 6 bases and J 2 bases, with 15 bases left between them. CDR3 length: 15 amino acids. Per germline, CDR1 MNHEY and CDR2 SVGAGI. The chain's CDR3 is CASRQRSGYTDTQYF. Written as DNA, the CDR3 is TGTGCCAGCAGACAAAGGTCGGGTTACACAGATACGCAGTATTTT.

The J gene is TRBJ1-5, the V gene TRBV3-1 (or the pseudogene TRBV3-2); D is perhaps TRBD1 (5 bases). The CDR3 consists of 14 residues. Germline values: CDR1 LGHDT, CDR2 YNNKEL (reference sequence). V dropped 2 bases and J dropped 6 bases, with 11 bases sitting between them. The CDR3 protein is CASSQRGGVQPQHF. The CDR3, as DNA: TGTGCCAGCAGCCAAAGGGGAGGTGTTCAGCCCCAGCATTTT.

V gene TRBV19 combines with J gene TRBJ1-1; perhaps TRBD1 as D (5 bases). Trimming took 4 bases from V and 6 from J, leaving 15 bases between them. The germline gives CDR1 LNHDA, CDR2 SQIVND (reference sequence). The CDR3 is made up of 14 amino acids. The CDR3 DNA sequence: TGTGCCAGTAGTAGACCCCAGGGTTCGCCTGAAGCTTTCTTT. Encoded protein: CASSRPQGSPEAFF.

The chain joins TRBV4-2 to TRBJ2-1; a possible D gene is TRBD1 (5 bases). The CDR3 is 15 residues long. The V end lost 0 bases, the J end lost 6 bases, and 12 bases lay between the germline ends. Germline V gives CDR1 LGHNA, CDR2 YNFKEQ. The CDR3 protein is CASSQDLGRANEQFF. In nucleotides, the CDR3 is TGTGCCAGCAGCCAAGATCTCGGCAGGGCCAATGAGCAGTTCTTC.

V usage is TRBV7-2 and J usage is TRBJ2-2; D uncertain. Germline V gene data show CDR1 as SGHTA and CDR2 as FQGNSA. The CDR3 has 14 residues. Trimming removed 5 bases at V and 2 bases at J, with 9 bases between. This CDR3 is CASSPRHNTGELFF. The CDR3, as DNA: TGTGCCAGCAGCCCCAGACACAACACCGGGGAGCTGTTTTTT.

The chain carries TRBV4-1 and TRBJ2-1; 8 bases line up with TRBD1. Trimming removed 1 base from V and 9 bases from J; junction bases left unmatched: 2. From germline, CDR1 is MGHRA and CDR2 YSYEKL. This CDR3 has 13 amino acids. The CDR3 bases are TGCGCCAGCAGCCAAGTCACAGGGGGTGAGCAGTTCTTC. It specifies CASSQVTGGEQFF.

The rearrangement joins TRBV18 to TRBJ1-5; 8 bases are a match to TRBD1. The CDR3 length is 15 residues. Germline V lookup: CDR1 KGHSH, CDR2 LQKENI. The V segment lost 5 bases and the J segment 3 bases; nucleotides outside the gene matches: 6. The CDR3 nucleotides are TGTGCCAGCTCATCGGGACAGGAAACCAATCAGCCCCAGCATTTT. This translates into CASSSGQETNQPQHF.

This sequence joins TRBV10-3 and TRBJ2-3, with TRBD2 matching 7 bases. Trimming cost V 8 bases and J 4 bases; bases outside gene matches: 3. Germline V lookup: CDR1 ENHRY, CDR2 SYGVKD. This CDR3 has 12 amino acids. The CDR3 coding sequence is TGTGCCATCGGGGGGGTGGCAGATACGCAGTATTTT. Its protein product is CAIGGVADTQYF.

The chain joins TRBV6-5 to TRBJ2-5, with a tentative D call TRBD1 (5 bases). Germline-derived CDR1 and CDR2 are MNHEY and SVGAGI. V dropped 4 bases and J dropped 5 bases, with 8 bases sitting between them. CDR3 length: 12 amino acids. CDR3 DNA sequence: TGTGCCAGCAGTTGGGCAGGGGAGACCCAGTACTTC. Translating it yields CASSWAGETQYF.

The chain recombines TRBV20-1 with TRBJ2-7, with D possibly being TRBD2 (5 bases). Germline V gene sequence: CDR1 DFQATT, CDR2 SNEGSKA (reference sequence). The CDR3 is made up of 11 amino acids. V lost 6 bases to trimming and J lost 4 bases, with 10 bases between them. In DNA form, the CDR3 reads TGCAGTGCGACTGGAGGATACGAGCAGTACTTC. Residues: CSATGGYEQYF.

The chain uses TRBV30 and TRBJ1-2; TRBD1 is a possible D gene (6 bases). Germline V gene data show CDR1 as GTSNPN and CDR2 as SVGIG (reference sequence). V lost 2 bases to trimming and J lost 5 bases, with 15 bases between them. The CDR3 loop spans 14 amino acids. CDR3 protein: CAWSNEGGGYGYTF. DNA of the CDR3: TGTGCCTGGAGTAACGAGGGGGGAGGGTATGGCTACACCTTC.

Of note for this clone: Within the sample, other DNA sequences also encode this same CDR3. The chain employs TRBV19 and TRBJ1-6; TRBD1 aligns across 7 bases. The ends lost 4 bases at V and 10 bases at J; junction bases unmatched: 4. This CDR3 contains 13 residues. Germline CDR1 and CDR2: LNHDA and SQIVND (reference sequence). CDR3 DNA: TGTGCCAGTAGTAGGACAGGTCCCTCACCCCTCCACTTT. This gives the protein CASSRTGPSPLHF. Full variable domain (outside the CDR3, taken from reference TRBV19 and TRBJ1-6): DGGITQSPKYLFRKEGQNVTLSCEQNLNHDAMYWYRQDPGQGLRLIYYSQIVNDFQKGDIAEGYSVSREKKESFPLTVTSAQKNPTAFYLCASSRTGPSPLHFGNGTRLTVT.

The chain uses TRBV29-1 and TRBJ1-4, with 10 bases fitting TRBD1. Looked up from germline, CDR1 is SQVTM and CDR2 is ANQGSEA. Unmatched junction bases numbered 7, after V lost 6 bases and J lost 6 bases. CDR3 size: 14 residues. DNA of the CDR3: TGCAGCGTCGATACCGGGACAGGGGATGAAAAACTGTTTTTT. Translation gives CSVDTGTGDEKLFF.

In nucleotides, the CDR3 is TGTGCCTGGAGTGTACCTGGCAGGGGGCGAAATCAGCCCCAGCATTTT. It specifies CAWSVPGRGRNQPQHF. The genes are TRBV30 and TRBJ1-5; 8 nucleotides match TRBD1. CDR1 and CDR2 from the germline V gene are GTSNPN and SVGIG (reference sequence). This CDR3 has 16 residues. Trimming removed 0 bases from V and 4 bases from J; junction bases left unmatched: 8.

The chain recombines TRBV5-6 with TRBJ1-2; unclear D gene. V lost 5 bases and J 4 bases, leaving 18 bases between the germline ends. CDR3 length: 15 amino acids. Germline V gives CDR1 SGHDT, CDR2 YYEEEE. CDR3 region: CASSSGPPGTYGYTF. The CDR3 coding sequence is TGTGCCAGCAGTTCCGGCCCTCCAGGTACCTATGGCTACACCTTC.